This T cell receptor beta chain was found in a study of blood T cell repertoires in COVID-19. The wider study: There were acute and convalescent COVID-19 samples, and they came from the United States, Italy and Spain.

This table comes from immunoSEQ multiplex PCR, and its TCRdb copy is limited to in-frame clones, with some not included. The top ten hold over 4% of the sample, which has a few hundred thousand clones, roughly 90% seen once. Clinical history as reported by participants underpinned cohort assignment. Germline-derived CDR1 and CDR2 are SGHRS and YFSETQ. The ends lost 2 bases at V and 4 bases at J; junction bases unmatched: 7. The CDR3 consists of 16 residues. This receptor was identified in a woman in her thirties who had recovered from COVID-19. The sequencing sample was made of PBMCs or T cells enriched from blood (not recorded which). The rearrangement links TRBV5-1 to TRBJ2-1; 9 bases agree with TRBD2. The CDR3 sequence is CASSFSPTSGYNEQFF. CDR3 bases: TGCGCCAGCAGCTTTTCCCCGACTAGCGGATACAATGAGCAGTTCTTC.